This T cell receptor beta chain is drawn from a study of T cells in Graves' hyperthyroidism and ophthalmopathy. Study-level findings and limits: Blood also showed most of the thyroid clonotypes that were expanded above 0.001.

Exclusion criteria comprised uncontrolled infection, other autoimmune disease, pregnancy or lactation. The junction had 14 bases not matched to a gene; V was cut back by 4 bases and J by 8 bases. Germline values: CDR1 MDHEN, CDR2 SYDVKM. CDR3 length: 17 residues. This clonotype was picked up many times. Its specificity is unknown. TCR beta CDR3 sequences were amplified from RNA transcripts. Primed by the HTBI set, a first-round RT-PCR was run on the TCR CDR3. TCRdb processed the multiplex PCR reads anew with MiXCR; each CDR3 protein has one entry. The repertoire holds under 450,000 distinct CDR3 sequences, with about 15% as singletons.

Material: blood. The sequence derives from a woman aged 25 to 39 with Graves' hyperthyroidism that later progressed to Graves' ophthalmopathy. The rearrangement links TRBV28 to TRBJ1-4, with 9 nucleotides matching TRBD1. CDR3: CASSSPPGTGLREKLFF. CDR3 coding DNA: TGTGCCAGCAGTTCCCCTCCCGGGACAGGGTTGCGGGAAAAACTGTTTTTT.